A single sample gave rise to the 19 T cell receptor beta chains below, sequenced in a study of cytomegalovirus exposure and HLA in healthy donors. Amplification used 60 Vbeta primers and 13 Jbeta primers. Measured with immunoSEQ multiplex PCR; TCRdb has only the in-frame clones, and not every one. The sample holds about 200,000 clones, around 84% seen once. Sequences were obtained from PBMCs. These receptor sequences come from a man in his forties in good health and CMV-seropositive.

This clone was recorded only once. The chain has TRBV2 and TRBJ1-2; 9 positions match TRBD1. The V gene's germline CDR1 is SNHLY and CDR2 FYNNEI. The CDR3 is 14 amino acids. The V gene end was trimmed by 6 bases and the J gene end by 5 bases; junction bases not matched to a gene: 7. CDR3 amino acids: CASSHTGGRYGYTF. CDR3 nucleotide sequence: TGTGCCAGCAGCCACACAGGGGGCAGGTATGGCTACACCTTC.

This clone was observed once. The rearrangement joins TRBV27 to TRBJ2-7; 16 bases agree with TRBD2. The CDR3 spans 16 residues. Germline trimming cut 5 bases from V and 4 bases from J; bases unmatched to any gene: 5. Germline values: CDR1 MNHEY, CDR2 SMNVEV (reference sequence). CDR3 amino acids: CASSPGTSGGVYEQYF. In nucleotides, the CDR3 is TGTGCCAGCAGTCCGGGGACTAGCGGGGGGGTATACGAGCAGTACTTC.

In its sample, this clone was seen once. The J gene is TRBJ2-1, the V gene TRBV15, with TRBD1 identical over 12 bases. The CDR3 has 15 residues. In germline, CDR1 is LNHNV, CDR2 YYDKDF (reference sequence). With V trimmed by 11 bases and J by 9 bases, 14 bases remained unmatched. Here the CDR3 reads CASLGPGQGAGEQFF. The CDR3 DNA sequence: TGTGCCTCCCTGGGCCCGGGACAGGGGGCAGGTGAGCAGTTCTTC.

The rearrangement links TRBV4-3 to TRBJ2-5; D remains unclear. Germline V gene data show CDR1 as LGHNA and CDR2 as YSLEER. V lost 2 bases and J lost 4, with 14 bases in between. This CDR3 comprises 15 residues. CDR3: CASSQPVNSRETQYF. The CDR3 DNA follows: TGCGCCAGCAGCCAACCCGTGAATAGCCGAGAGACCCAGTACTTC.

The sample holds a few counts of this clone. The rearrangement links TRBV11-3 to TRBJ2-2, with 11 bases fitting TRBD1. The germline V gene has CDR1 SGHNT and CDR2 YENEEA. Trimming cost V 5 bases and J 7 bases; bases outside gene matches: 15. The CDR3 is 18 amino acids. The CDR3 here is CASSPVAGQGARDGELFF. CDR3 nucleotides: TGTGCCAGCAGCCCAGTAGCCGGACAGGGGGCGCGAGACGGGGAGCTGTTTTTT.

The chain has TRBV25-1 and TRBJ2-3; 8 bases line up with TRBD2. This CDR3 is built from 15 residues. Per germline, CDR1 MGHDK and CDR2 SYGVNS. Unmatched junction bases numbered 8, after V lost 6 bases and J lost 3 bases. CDR3 loop: CASSQSGGVTDTQYF. DNA of the CDR3: TGTGCCAGCAGCCAAAGCGGGGGCGTGACAGATACGCAGTATTTT.

The rearrangement joins TRBV28 to TRBJ2-7; D is perhaps TRBD1 (6 bases). Trimming pared 5 bases from V and 7 bases from J, leaving 18 bases between. The CDR3 is made up of 14 amino acids. The germline CDR1 and CDR2 sequences are MDHEN and SYDVKM. CDR3 bases: TGTGCCAGCAGTCTCCTCTTGACAGGCCAAGAGCAGTACTTC. Translated: CASSLLLTGQEQYF.

The chain combines TRBV7-6 with TRBJ2-7; 10 bases agree with TRBD1. The CDR3 runs to 13 residues. Germline V gene lookup returns CDR1 SGHVS and CDR2 FNYEAQ. Germline trimming cut 6 bases from V and 5 bases from J; bases unmatched to any gene: 4. The CDR3 reads CASSGQGVNEQYF. Written as DNA, the CDR3 is TGTGCCAGCAGTGGACAGGGGGTCAACGAGCAGTACTTC.

The chain uses TRBV7-9 and TRBJ2-1; D gene ambiguous. CDR3 length equals 13 residues. Trimming removed 5 bases at V and 4 bases at J, with 9 bases between. Germline CDR1 reads SEHNR; CDR2 reads FQNEAQ (reference sequence). The CDR3 sequence is CASSPPVYNEQFF. CDR3 nucleotides: TGTGCCAGCAGCCCCCCGGTATACAATGAGCAGTTCTTC.

The gene calls are TRBV25-1 and TRBJ2-1, with D hard to call. This CDR3 has 12 residues. The germline V and J ends were trimmed by 6 bases and 9 bases, with 12 bases remaining between them. The V gene's germline CDR1 is MGHDK and CDR2 SYGVNS. CDR3 in amino acids: CASSLRLSEQFF. The CDR3 nucleotides are TGTGCCAGCAGCCTCCGGTTAAGTGAGCAGTTCTTC.

The chain carries TRBV5-4 and TRBJ2-5; D perhaps matches TRBD2 (5 bases). The germline CDR1 and CDR2 sequences are SGHNT and YYREEE (reference sequence). The CDR3 totals 14 residues. Trimming cost V 1 base and J 1 base, with 8 bases left between them. CDR3 in amino acids: CASSLTGIQETQYF. CDR3 in DNA: TGTGCCAGCAGCTTGACGGGGATCCAAGAGACCCAGTACTTC. The entire variable domain, with the rest obtained from reference TRBV5-4 and TRBJ2-5, is as follows: ETGVTQSPTHLIKTRGQQVTLRCSSQSGHNTVSWYQQALGQGPQFIFQYYREEENGRGNFPPRFSGLQFPNYSSELNVNALELDDSALYLCASSLTGIQETQYFGPGTRLLVL.

The V gene is TRBV28, the J gene TRBJ2-1; 7 bases agree with TRBD1. Germline CDR1 reads MDHEN; CDR2 reads SYDVKM. The V segment lost 5 bases and the J segment 7 bases; nucleotides outside the gene matches: 14. This CDR3 contains 16 residues. CDR3 loop: CASSPRVQGSRNEQFF. The CDR3 DNA reads TGTGCCAGCAGTCCCCGAGTACAGGGGTCGCGGAATGAGCAGTTCTTC.

The chain carries TRBV30 and TRBJ2-2; no clear D gene. The germline V and J ends were trimmed by 0 bases and 7 bases, with 15 bases remaining between them. The CDR3 spans 15 residues. In germline, CDR1 is GTSNPN, CDR2 SVGIG (reference sequence). This CDR3 reads CAWSVFCSHGGELFF. The CDR3 region has the DNA TGTGCCTGGAGTGTATTCTGCTCCCACGGCGGGGAGCTGTTTTTT. The whole variable domain, remainder taken from reference TRBV30 and TRBJ2-2, is SQTIHQWPATLVQPVGSPLSLECTVEGTSNPNLYWYRQAAGRGLQLLFYSVGIGQISSEVPQNLSASRPQDRQFILSSKKLLLSDSGFYLCAWSVFCSHGGELFFGEGSRLTVL.

This clone was picked up one time. The J gene is TRBJ2-1, the V gene TRBV29-1; TRBD2 matches 7 bases. V shed 7 bases and J 4 bases; nucleotides not matched to a gene: 10. The CDR3 runs 14 residues. CDR1 and CDR2 (germline): SQVTM, ANQGSEA. CDR3 residues: CSADGRELYNEQFF. The CDR3 DNA is TGCAGCGCTGACGGGCGGGAGCTTTACAATGAGCAGTTCTTC.

The J gene is TRBJ2-5, the V gene TRBV7-9, with D possibly matching TRBD1 (7 bases). The CDR3 is made up of 15 amino acids. In germline, CDR1 is SEHNR, CDR2 FQNEAQ (reference sequence). V lost 8 bases to trimming and J lost 1 base, with 17 bases between them. The CDR3 region is CASGGSQGPQETQYF. CDR3 DNA: TGTGCCAGCGGGGGGTCACAGGGGCCCCAAGAGACCCAGTACTTC.

The chain carries TRBV19 and TRBJ2-1; D ambiguous. The CDR3 totals 13 residues. Germline V gives CDR1 LNHDA, CDR2 SQIVND (reference sequence). V gave up 7 bases and J gave up 3 bases, with 10 bases separating them. The CDR3 is CASTPDNYNEQFF. DNA for the CDR3: TGTGCCAGTACCCCCGACAACTACAATGAGCAGTTCTTC.

This chain connects TRBV5-6 to TRBJ1-5; a possible D gene is TRBD1 (5 bases). Looked up from germline, CDR1 is SGHDT and CDR2 is YYEEEE. Trimming cost V 0 bases and J 4 bases, with 11 bases left between them. The CDR3 is 15 residues long. In nucleotides, the CDR3 is TGTGCCAGCAGCTTGGGGGCGGGGCTTAATCAGCCCCAGCATTTT. It codes for CASSLGAGLNQPQHF. Drawing the rest from reference TRBV5-6 and TRBJ1-5, the complete variable domain is DAGVTQSPTHLIKTRGQQVTLRCSPKSGHDTVSWYQQALGQGPQFIFQYYEEEERQRGNFPDRFSGHQFPNYSSELNVNALLLGDSALYLCASSLGAGLNQPQHFGDGTRLSIL.

V gene TRBV5-8 combines with J gene TRBJ1-5; D remains ambiguous. In germline, CDR1 is SGHTS, CDR2 YDEGEE. Trimming cost V 0 bases and J 7 bases, with 11 bases left between them. The CDR3 has 14 amino acids. CDR3 residues: CASSLGGFRQPQHF. CDR3 nucleotide sequence: TGTGCCAGCAGCTTGGGAGGGTTCAGGCAGCCCCAGCATTTT.

The chain recombines TRBV29-1 with TRBJ2-5; TRBD1 matches at 10 bases. V lost 0 bases, J lost 4 bases, and 2 bases stayed unmatched. Germline CDR1 is SQVTM and CDR2 is ANQGSEA. The CDR3 runs to 14 residues. In nucleotides, the CDR3 is TGCAGCGTTGAAGAGACAGGGGGCTTAGAGACCCAGTACTTC. This gives the protein CSVEETGGLETQYF.